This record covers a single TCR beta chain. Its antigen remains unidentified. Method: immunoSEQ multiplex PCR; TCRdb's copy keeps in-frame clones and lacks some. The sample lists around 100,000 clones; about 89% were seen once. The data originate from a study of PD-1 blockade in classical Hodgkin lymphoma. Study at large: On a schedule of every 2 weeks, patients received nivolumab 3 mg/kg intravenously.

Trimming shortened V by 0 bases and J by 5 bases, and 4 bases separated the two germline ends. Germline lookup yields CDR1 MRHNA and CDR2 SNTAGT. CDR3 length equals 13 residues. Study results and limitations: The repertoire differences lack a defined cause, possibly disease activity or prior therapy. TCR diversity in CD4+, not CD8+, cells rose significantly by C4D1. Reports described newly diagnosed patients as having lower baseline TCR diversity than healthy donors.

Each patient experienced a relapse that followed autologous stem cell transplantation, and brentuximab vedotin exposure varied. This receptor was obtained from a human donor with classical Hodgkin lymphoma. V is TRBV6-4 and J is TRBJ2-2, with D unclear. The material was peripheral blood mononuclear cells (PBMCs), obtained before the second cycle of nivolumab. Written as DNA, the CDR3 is TGTGCCAGCAGTGACTCGGCGACCGGGGAGCTGTTTTTT. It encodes CASSDSATGELFF.